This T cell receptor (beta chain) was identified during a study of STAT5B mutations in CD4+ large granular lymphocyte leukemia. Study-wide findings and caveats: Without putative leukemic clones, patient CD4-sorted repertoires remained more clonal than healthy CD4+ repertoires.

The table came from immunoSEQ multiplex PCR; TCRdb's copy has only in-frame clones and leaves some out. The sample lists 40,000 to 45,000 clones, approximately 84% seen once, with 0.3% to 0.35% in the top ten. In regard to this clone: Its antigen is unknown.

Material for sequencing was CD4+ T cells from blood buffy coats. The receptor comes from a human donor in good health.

This chain's CDR3 is CASCPPVNTGELFF. CDR3 coding DNA: TGTGCCAGCTGCCCGCCAGTCAACACCGGGGAGCTGTTTTTT. The chain employs TRBV7-2 and TRBJ2-2; D uncertain. Germline CDR1 and CDR2: SGHTA and FQGNSA. Trimming pared 8 bases from V and 2 bases from J, leaving 12 bases between. This CDR3 spans 14 amino acids. The whole variable domain, remainder taken from reference TRBV7-2 and TRBJ2-2, is GAGVSQSPSNKVTEKGKDVELRCDPISGHTALYWYRQSLGQGLEFLIYFQGNSAPDKSGLPSDRFSAERTGGSVSTLTIQRTQQEDSAVYLCASCPPVNTGELFFGEGSRLTVL.